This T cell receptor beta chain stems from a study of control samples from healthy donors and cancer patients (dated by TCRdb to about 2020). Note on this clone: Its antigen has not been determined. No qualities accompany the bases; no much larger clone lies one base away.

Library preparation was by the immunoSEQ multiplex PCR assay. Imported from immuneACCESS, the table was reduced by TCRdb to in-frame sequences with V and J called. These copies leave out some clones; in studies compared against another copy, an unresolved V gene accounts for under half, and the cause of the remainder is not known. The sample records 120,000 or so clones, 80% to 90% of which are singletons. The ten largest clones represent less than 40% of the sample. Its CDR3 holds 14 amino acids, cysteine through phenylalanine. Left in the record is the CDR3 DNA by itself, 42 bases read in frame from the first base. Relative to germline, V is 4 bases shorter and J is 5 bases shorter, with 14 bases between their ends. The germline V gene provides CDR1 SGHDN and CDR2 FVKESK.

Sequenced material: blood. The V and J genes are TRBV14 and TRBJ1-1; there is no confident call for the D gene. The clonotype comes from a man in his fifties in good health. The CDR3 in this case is CASSLPREGTEAFF. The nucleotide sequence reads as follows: TGTGCCAGCAGCCTCCCGAGGGAGGGAACTGAAGCTTTCTTT.